The clone carrying this T cell receptor beta chain was recorded many times. Its antigen is as yet unknown. A single record per CDR3 protein comes from TCRdb applying MiXCR to the RT-PCR reads. The profile shows roughly 500,000 distinct CDR3 sequences, approximately 15% of them singletons. These data belong to a study of response to subunit inactivated influenza vaccine. In germline, CDR1 is SQVTM, CDR2 ANQGSEA. V was clipped by 4 bases and J by 9 bases, with 19 bases between them. The CDR3 runs to 14 residues. Study-wide results and caveats: The authors suggested that every seasonal influenza vaccination recruits few new T cells.

The sample was CD4+ T cells sorted from PBMCs, taken around 25 months after vaccination. The V call is TRBV29-1, the J call TRBJ2-1; TRBD2 is a possible D gene (6 bases). This TCR was sampled from a man between 50 and 69 years old who received an inactivated influenza vaccine. Written as DNA, the CDR3 is TGCAGCGTTGGTGGTTTGACGGGAGCGGTTGAGCAGTTCTTC. Protein product: CSVGGLTGAVEQFF.